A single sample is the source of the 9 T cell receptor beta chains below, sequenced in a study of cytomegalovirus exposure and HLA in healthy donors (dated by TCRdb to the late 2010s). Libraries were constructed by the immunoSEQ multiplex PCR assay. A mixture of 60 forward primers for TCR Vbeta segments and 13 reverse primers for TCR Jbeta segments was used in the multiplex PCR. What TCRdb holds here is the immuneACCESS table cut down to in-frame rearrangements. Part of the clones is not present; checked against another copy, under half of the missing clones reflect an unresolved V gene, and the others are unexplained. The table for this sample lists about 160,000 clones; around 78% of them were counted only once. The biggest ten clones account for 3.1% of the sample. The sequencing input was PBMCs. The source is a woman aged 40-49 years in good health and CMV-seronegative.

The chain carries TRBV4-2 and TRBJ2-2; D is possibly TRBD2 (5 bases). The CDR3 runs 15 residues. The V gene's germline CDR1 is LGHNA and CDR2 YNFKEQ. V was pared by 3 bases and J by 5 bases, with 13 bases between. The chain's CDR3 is CASSQRALSTGELFF. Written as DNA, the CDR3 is TGTGCCAGCAGCCAGAGGGCCCTTTCTACCGGGGAGCTGTTTTTT.

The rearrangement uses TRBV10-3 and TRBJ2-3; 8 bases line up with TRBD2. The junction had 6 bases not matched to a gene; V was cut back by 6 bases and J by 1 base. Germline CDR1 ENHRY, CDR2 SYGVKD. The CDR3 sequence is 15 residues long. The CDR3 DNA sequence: TGTGCCATCAGGGACGAAGCGGGGGGCACAGATACGCAGTATTTT. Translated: CAIRDEAGGTDTQYF.

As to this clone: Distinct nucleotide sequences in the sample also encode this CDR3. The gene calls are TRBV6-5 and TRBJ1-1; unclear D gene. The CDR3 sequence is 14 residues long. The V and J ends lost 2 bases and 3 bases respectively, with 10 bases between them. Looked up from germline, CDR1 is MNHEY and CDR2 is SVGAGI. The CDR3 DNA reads TGTGCCAGCAGTTACGGGAGGACCCACACTGAAGCTTTCTTT. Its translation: CASSYGRTHTEAFF.

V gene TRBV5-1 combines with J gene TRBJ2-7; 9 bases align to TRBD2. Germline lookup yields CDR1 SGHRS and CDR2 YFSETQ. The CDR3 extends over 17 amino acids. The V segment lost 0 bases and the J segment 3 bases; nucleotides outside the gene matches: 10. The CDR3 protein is CASSLDPGGLAFYEQYF. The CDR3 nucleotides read TGCGCCAGCAGCTTGGATCCTGGTGGACTAGCGTTCTACGAGCAGTACTTC.

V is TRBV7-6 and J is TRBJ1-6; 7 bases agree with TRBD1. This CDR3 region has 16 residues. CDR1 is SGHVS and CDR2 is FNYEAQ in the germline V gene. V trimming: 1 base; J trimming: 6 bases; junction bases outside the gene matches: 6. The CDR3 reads CASSLGTRGANSPLHF. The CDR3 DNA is TGTGCCAGCAGCTTAGGGACCAGGGGGGCTAATTCACCCCTCCACTTT. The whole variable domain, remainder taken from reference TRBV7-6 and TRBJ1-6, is GAGVSQSPRYKVTKRGQDVALRCDPISGHVSLYWYRQALGQGPEFLTYFNYEAQQDKSGLPNDRFSAERPEGSISTLTIQRTEQRDSAMYRCASSLGTRGANSPLHFGNGTRLTVT.

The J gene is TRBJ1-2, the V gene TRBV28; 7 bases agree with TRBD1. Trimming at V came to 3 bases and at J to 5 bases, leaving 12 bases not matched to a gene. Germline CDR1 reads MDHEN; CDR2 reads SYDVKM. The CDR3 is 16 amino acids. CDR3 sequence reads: CASSFEGQGDGYGYTF. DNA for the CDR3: TGTGCCAGCAGTTTCGAGGGGCAGGGGGACGGGTATGGCTACACCTTC.

The CDR3, as DNA: TGCGCCAGCAGTGATATCCCGGGAGTCTCCTACAATGAGCAGTTCTTC. Its protein is CASSDIPGVSYNEQFF. V gene TRBV10-2 combines with J gene TRBJ2-1; D might be TRBD2 (6 bases). CDR3 size: 16 residues. V was pared by 3 bases and J by 0 bases, with 12 bases between. Germline CDR1 and CDR2: WSHSY and SAAADI.

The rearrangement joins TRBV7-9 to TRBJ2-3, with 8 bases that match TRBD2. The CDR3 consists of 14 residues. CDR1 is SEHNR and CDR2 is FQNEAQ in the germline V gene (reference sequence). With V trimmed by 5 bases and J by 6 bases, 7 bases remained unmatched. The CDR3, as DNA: TGTGCCAGCAGCATTAGCGGGGTGTTGGATACGCAGTATTTT. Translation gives CASSISGVLDTQYF. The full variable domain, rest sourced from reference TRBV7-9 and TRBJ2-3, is DTGVSQNPRHKITKRGQNVTFRCDPISEHNRLYWYRQTLGQGPEFLTYFQNEAQLEKSRLLSDRFSAERPKGSFSTLEIQRTEQGDSAMYLCASSISGVLDTQYFGPGTRLTVL.

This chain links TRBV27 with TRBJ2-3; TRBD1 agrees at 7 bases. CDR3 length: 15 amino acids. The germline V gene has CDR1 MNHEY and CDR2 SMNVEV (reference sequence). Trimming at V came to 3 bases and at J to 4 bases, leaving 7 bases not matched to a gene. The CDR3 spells CASSFARGSADTQYF. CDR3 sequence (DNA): TGTGCCAGCAGTTTCGCCAGGGGGTCGGCAGATACGCAGTATTTT.